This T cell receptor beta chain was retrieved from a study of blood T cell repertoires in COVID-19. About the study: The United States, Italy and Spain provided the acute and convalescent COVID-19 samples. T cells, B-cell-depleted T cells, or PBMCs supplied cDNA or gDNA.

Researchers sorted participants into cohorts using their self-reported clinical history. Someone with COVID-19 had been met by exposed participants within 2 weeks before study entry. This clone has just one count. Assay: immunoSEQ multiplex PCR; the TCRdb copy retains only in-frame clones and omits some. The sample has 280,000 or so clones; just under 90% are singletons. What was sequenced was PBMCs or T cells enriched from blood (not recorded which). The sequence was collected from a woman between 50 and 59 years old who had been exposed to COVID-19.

The CDR3 bases are TGTGCCAGCAGCCAAGGGACAGGGGCAGGTGATAATTCACCCCTCCACTTT. Translation gives CASSQGTGAGDNSPLHF. V gene TRBV3-1 (or the pseudogene TRBV3-2) combines with J gene TRBJ1-6, with 9 positions matching TRBD1. V was clipped by 1 base and J by 5 bases; unmatched bases: 6. The germline V gene has CDR1 LGHDT and CDR2 YNNKEL (reference sequence). The CDR3 totals 17 residues.